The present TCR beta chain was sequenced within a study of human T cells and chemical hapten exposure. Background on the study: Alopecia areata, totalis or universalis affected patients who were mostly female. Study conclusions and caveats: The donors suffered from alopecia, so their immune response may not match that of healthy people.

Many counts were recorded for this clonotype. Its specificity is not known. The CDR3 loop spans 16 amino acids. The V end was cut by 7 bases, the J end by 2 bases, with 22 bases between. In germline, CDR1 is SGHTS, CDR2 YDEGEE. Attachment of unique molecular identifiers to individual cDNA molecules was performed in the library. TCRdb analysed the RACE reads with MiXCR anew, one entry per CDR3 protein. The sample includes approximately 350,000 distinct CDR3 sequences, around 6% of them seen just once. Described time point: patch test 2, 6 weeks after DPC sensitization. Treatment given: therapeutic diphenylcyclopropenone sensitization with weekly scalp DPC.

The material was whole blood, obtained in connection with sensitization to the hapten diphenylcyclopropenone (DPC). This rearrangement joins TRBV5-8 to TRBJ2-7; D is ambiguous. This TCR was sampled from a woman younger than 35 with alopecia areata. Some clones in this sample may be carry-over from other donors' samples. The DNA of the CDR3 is TGTGCCAGCGCCCTAGTGCGGACCGTCGGGCCCTACGAGCAGTACTTC. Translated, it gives CASALVRTVGPYEQYF.